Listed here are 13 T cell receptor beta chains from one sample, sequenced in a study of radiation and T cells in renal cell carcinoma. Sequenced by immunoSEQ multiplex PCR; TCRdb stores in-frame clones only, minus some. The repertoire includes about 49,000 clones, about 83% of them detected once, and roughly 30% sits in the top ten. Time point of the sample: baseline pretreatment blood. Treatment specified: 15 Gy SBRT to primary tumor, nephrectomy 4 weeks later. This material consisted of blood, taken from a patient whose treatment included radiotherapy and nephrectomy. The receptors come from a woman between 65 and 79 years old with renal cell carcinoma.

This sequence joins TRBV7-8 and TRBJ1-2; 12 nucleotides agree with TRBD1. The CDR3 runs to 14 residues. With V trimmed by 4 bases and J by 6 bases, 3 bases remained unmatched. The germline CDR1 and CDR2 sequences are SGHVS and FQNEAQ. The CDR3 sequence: CASSWDRGRNGYTF. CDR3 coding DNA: TGTGCCAGCAGCTGGGACAGGGGGCGTAATGGCTACACCTTC. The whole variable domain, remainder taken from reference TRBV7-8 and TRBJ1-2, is GAGVSQSPRYKVAKRGQDVALRCDPISGHVSLFWYQQALGQGPEFLTYFQNEAQLDKSGLPSDRFFAERPEGSVSTLKIQRTQQEDSAVYLCASSWDRGRNGYTFGSGTRLTVV.

The chain's CDR3 is CASSQGTGRSGYTF. CDR3 coding DNA: TGCGCCAGCAGCCAAGGGACAGGGCGGTCTGGCTACACCTTC. V gene TRBV5-1 combines with J gene TRBJ1-2; TRBD1 matches at 9 bases. The CDR3 has 14 amino acids. Germline trimming cut 4 bases from V and 7 bases from J; bases unmatched to any gene: 8. The germline V gene has CDR1 SGHRS and CDR2 YFSETQ.

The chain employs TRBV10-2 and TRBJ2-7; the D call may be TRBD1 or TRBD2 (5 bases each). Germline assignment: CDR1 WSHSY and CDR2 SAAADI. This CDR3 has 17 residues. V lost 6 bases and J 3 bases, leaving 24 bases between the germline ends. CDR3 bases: TGCGCCAGCAGGCGTTCGATCGTAGGGCAGAGGGGCTACGAGCAGTACTTC. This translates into CASRRSIVGQRGYEQYF.

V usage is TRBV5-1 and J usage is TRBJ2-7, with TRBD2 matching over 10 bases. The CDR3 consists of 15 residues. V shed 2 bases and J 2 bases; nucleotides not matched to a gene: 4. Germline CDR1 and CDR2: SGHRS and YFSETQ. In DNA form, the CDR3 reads TGCGCCAGCAGCTTCTCCGGGACTAGCGCCTACGAGCAGTACTTC. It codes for CASSFSGTSAYEQYF.

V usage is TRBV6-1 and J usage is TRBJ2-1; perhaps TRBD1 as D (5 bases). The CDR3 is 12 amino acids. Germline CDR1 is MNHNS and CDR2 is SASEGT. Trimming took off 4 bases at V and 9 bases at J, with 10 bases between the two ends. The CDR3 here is CASSVGQGEQFF. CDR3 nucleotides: TGTGCCAGCAGTGTCGGGCAGGGTGAGCAGTTCTTC.

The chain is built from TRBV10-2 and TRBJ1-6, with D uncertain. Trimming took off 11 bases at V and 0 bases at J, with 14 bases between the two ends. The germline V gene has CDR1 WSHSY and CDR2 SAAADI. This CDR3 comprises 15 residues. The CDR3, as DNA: TGCGCCTGCCTCCCCCTGGACTCCTATAATTCACCCCTCCACTTT. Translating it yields CACLPLDSYNSPLHF.

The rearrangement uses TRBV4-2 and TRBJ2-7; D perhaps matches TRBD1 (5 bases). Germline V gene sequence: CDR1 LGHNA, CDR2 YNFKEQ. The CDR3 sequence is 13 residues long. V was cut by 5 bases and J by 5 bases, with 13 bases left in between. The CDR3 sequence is CASSANVGHEQYF. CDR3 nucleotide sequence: TGTGCCAGCAGCGCAAACGTGGGGCACGAGCAGTACTTC.

The CDR3 sequence is CAISAETGRGNTEAFF. In nucleotides, the CDR3 is TGTGCCATCAGTGCCGAGACAGGGAGAGGGAACACTGAAGCTTTCTTT. V and J are TRBV10-3 and TRBJ1-1; 7 bases align to TRBD1. From germline, CDR1 is ENHRY and CDR2 SYGVKD. This CDR3 comprises 16 residues. V gave up 4 bases and J gave up 1 base; unmatched junction bases: 9.

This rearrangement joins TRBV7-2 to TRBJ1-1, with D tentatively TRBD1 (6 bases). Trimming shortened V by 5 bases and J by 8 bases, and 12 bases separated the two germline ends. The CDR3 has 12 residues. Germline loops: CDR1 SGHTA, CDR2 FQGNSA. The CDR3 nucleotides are TGTGCCAGCAGCCAATCTCAGGGGGAAGCTTTCTTT. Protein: CASSQSQGEAFF.

CDR3 amino acids: CASTDQSSGNTIYF. The CDR3 DNA is TGTGCCAGCACCGATCAAAGCTCTGGAAACACCATATATTTT. V is TRBV5-4 and J is TRBJ1-3; D not certain. V gave up 6 bases and J gave up 0 bases, with 10 bases separating them. Germline values: CDR1 SGHNT, CDR2 YYREEE (reference sequence). CDR3 length: 14 amino acids.

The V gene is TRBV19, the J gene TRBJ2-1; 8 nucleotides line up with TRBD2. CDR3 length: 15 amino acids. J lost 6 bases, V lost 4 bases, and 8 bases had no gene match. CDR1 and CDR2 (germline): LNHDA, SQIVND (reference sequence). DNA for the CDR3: TGTGCCAGTAGTACACCCCGACTAGCGACCAATGAGCAGTTCTTC. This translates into CASSTPRLATNEQFF.

CDR3: CASSSGASSSYEQYF. In DNA form, the CDR3 reads TGTGCCAGCAGTTCCGGTGCGTCCTCTTCCTACGAGCAGTACTTC. The genes are TRBV6-6 and TRBJ2-7, with unresolved D. The CDR3 has 15 amino acids. Germline CDR1 is MNHNY and CDR2 is SVGAGI (reference sequence). V lost 4 bases, J lost 1 base, and 14 bases lay in between.

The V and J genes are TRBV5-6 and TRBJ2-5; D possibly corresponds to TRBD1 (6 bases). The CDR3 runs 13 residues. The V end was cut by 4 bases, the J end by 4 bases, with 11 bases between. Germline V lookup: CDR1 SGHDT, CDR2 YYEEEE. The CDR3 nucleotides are TGTGCCAGCAGCCCCCTGACAGGAGAGACCCAGTACTTC. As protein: CASSPLTGETQYF.